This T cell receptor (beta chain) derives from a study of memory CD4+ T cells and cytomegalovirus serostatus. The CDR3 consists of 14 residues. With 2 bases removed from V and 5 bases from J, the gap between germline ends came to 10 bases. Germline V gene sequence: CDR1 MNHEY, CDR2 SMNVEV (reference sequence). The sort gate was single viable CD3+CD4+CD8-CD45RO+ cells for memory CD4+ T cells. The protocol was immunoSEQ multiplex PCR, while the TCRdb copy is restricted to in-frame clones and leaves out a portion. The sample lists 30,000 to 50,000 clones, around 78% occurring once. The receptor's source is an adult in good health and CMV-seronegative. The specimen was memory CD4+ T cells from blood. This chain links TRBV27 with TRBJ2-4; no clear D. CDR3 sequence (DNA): TGTGCCAGCAGTTTACGGCCAGGCCAAAACATTCAGTACTTC. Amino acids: CASSLRPGQNIQYF.